One and the same sample provided the 2 T cell receptor beta chains below, sequenced in a study of T-cell memory formation after mild COVID-19. A single record per CDR3 protein comes from TCRdb applying MiXCR to the 5' RACE reads. The table records about 110,000 distinct CDR3 sequences, 15% to 20% of them present only once. The specimen was PBMCs or a T cell subset sorted from them (not recorded which). The source of these receptors is an adult woman who had mild COVID-19 (a few samples of this study predate the infection). Cell type and time point are not known.

J is TRBJ2-5 and V is TRBV10-3, with TRBD1 as a possible D gene (8 bases). The length of the CDR3 is 15 residues. Germline assignment: CDR1 ENHRY and CDR2 SYGVKD. Trimming cost V 3 bases and J 3 bases, with 14 bases left between them. CDR3 DNA sequence: TGTGCCATCAGTGATGGACAGGGAGGGGAAGAGACCCAGTACTTC. Residues: CAISDGQGGEETQYF.

This clonotype has only a few counts. The rearrangement uses TRBV9 and TRBJ2-7, with 11 positions matching TRBD2. Germline V lookup: CDR1 SGDLS, CDR2 YYNGEE. The V segment lost 3 bases and the J segment 0 bases; nucleotides outside the gene matches: 2. The CDR3 totals 15 residues. This CDR3 reads CASSASGGSSYEQYF. The DNA for the CDR3 is TGTGCCAGCAGCGCTAGCGGGGGGTCCTCCTACGAGCAGTACTTC.